The 13 T cell receptor beta chains given below trace back to one sample, sequenced in a study of molecular identifiers for immune sequencing clone quantification. TCRdb called the PCR reads again in MiXCR, with one record for every CDR3 protein. The sample holds a few hundred thousand distinct CDR3 sequences, 24% seen once. Sequenced: naive CD8+ T cells from blood, with Jurkat cell RNA spiked in. As for subset: FACS-sorted CD8+CD4-CCR7+CD45RA+ naive T cells. The receptor source for this set is a human donor in good health. Some libraries in this study had Jurkat cell RNA spiked in.

This clonotype has a count of ten or more. The chain carries TRBV7-9 and TRBJ1-1, with a weak D call TRBD1 (5 bases). Germline loops: CDR1 SEHNR, CDR2 FQNEAQ (reference sequence). The CDR3 sequence is 13 residues long. Trimming took 5 bases from V and 5 from J, leaving 12 bases between them. CDR3 bases: TGTGCCAGCAGCCCGCCAGGGTTTACTGAAGCTTTCTTT. Translated, it gives CASSPPGFTEAFF.

This clonotype was picked up many times. The chain links TRBV7-6 to TRBJ2-4, with 10 bases fitting TRBD1. Germline V gene lookup returns CDR1 SGHVS and CDR2 FNYEAQ. Losses at the gene ends were 6 bases for V and 6 bases for J; bases not matched to a gene: 5. This CDR3 has 14 residues. CDR3 DNA: TGTGCCAGCAGTGACAGGGGGCTCGGAAACATTCAGTACTTC. This encodes CASSDRGLGNIQYF.

This clonotype was seen more than once but under ten times. The V call is TRBV7-9, the J call TRBJ1-2; D gene unclear. The CDR3 has 16 amino acids. Germline V gene lookup returns CDR1 SEHNR and CDR2 FQNEAQ (reference sequence). V was cut by 3 bases and J by 2 bases, with 16 bases left in between. The CDR3 is CASSFPAPTRNYGYTF. Written as DNA, the CDR3 is TGTGCCAGCAGCTTCCCGGCGCCGACACGAAACTATGGCTACACCTTC.

Comment on this clonotype: This is likely a read error, given that the CDR3 carries no conserved phenylalanine or tryptophan at its end. The gene calls are TRBV7-2 and TRBJ1-1; no clear D. The CDR3 totals 13 residues. Trimming removed 2 bases from V and 1 base from J, with 5 bases in between. Per the germline V gene, CDR1 is SGHTA and CDR2 is FQGNSA. This chain's CDR3 is CASSLWGNTEAFS. The CDR3 bases are TGTGCCAGCAGCTTATGGGGGAACACTGAAGCTTTCTCT.

Worth noting for this clonotype: This clone may be a read error of a much larger clone one base away. J is TRBJ2-7 and V is TRBV7-2, with 7 positions matching TRBD2. The CDR3 loop spans 14 amino acids. Looked up from germline, CDR1 is SGHTA and CDR2 is FQGNSA. CDR3 DNA sequence: TGTGCCAGCAGCTTAGTGGCGGGGGACTACGAGCAGTGCTTC. Translating gives CASSLVAGDYEQCF.

Concerning this clonotype itself: A junction end diverges from the germline sequence, so it may reflect a read error. The chain joins TRBV7-2 to TRBJ1-1; 7 bases match TRBD1. CDR3 size: 15 residues. Germline loops: CDR1 SGHTA, CDR2 FQGNSA. CDR3 bases: TGTGCCAGCAGCCCGTGGACAGGAGAAAACACTGCAGCTTTCTTT. It specifies CASSPWTGENTAAFF. The variable domain in full, with the rest retrieved from reference TRBV7-2 and TRBJ1-1, is GAGVSQSPSNKVTEKGKDVELRCDPISGHTALYWYRQSLGQGLEFLIYFQGNSAPDKSGLPSDRFSAERTGGSVSTLTIQRTQQEDSAVYLCASSPWTGENTAAFFGQGTRLTVV.

The chain uses TRBV6-2 or TRBV6-3 and TRBJ2-2; D remains unclear. The CDR3 runs 11 residues. V shed 4 bases and J shed 6 bases, with 3 bases lying between them. The germline CDR1 and CDR2 sequences are MNHEY and SVGEGT. This CDR3 reads CASSWSGELFF. DNA for the CDR3: TGTGCCAGCAGTTGGTCCGGGGAGCTGTTTTTT.

The chain employs TRBV4-1 and TRBJ2-7, with TRBD2 matching over 10 bases. The CDR3 runs to 15 residues. V lost 1 base and J lost 3; bases outside the gene matches: 3. The V gene's germline CDR1 is MGHRA and CDR2 YSYEKL. The CDR3 region is CASSQVERGGYEQYF. The DNA for the CDR3 is TGCGCCAGCAGCCAAGTCGAGCGGGGGGGCTACGAGCAGTACTTC.

The V and J genes are TRBV29-1 and TRBJ2-7, with D tentatively TRBD2 (6 bases). From germline, CDR1 is SQVTM and CDR2 ANQGSEA. Trimming pared 7 bases from V and 3 bases from J, leaving 19 bases between. The CDR3 is 14 residues long. CDR3 sequence: CSAEGAGRDYEQYF. CDR3 nucleotides: TGCAGCGCCGAAGGGGCAGGGCGGGACTACGAGCAGTACTTC.

This clonotype was observed at least ten times. The chain recombines TRBV27 with TRBJ1-5, with 10 nucleotides matching TRBD1. Unmatched junction bases numbered 9, after V lost 5 bases and J lost 5 bases. The CDR3 spans 16 residues. Per germline, CDR1 MNHEY and CDR2 SMNVEV (reference sequence). The chain's CDR3 is CASSPEGTGADQPQHF. CDR3 bases: TGTGCCAGCAGTCCAGAAGGGACAGGGGCGGATCAGCCCCAGCATTTT.

The V and J genes are TRBV9 and TRBJ2-5; weak D call: TRBD1 (6 bases). The V end lost 3 bases, the J end lost 7 bases, and 16 bases lay between the germline ends. The CDR3 is 14 residues long. Germline CDR1 SGDLS, CDR2 YYNGEE. The CDR3 loop reads CASSEGTSVGTQYF. CDR3 bases: TGTGCCAGCAGCGAGGGGACATCGGTGGGGACCCAGTACTTC. Filled out from reference TRBV9 and TRBJ2-5, the complete variable domain reads DSGVTQTPKHLITATGQRVTLRCSPRSGDLSVYWYQQSLDQGLQFLIQYYNGEERAKGNILERFSAQQFPDLHSELNLSSLELGDSALYFCASSEGTSVGTQYFGPGTRLLVL.

This clonotype was counted many times. The chain employs TRBV19 and TRBJ1-4; D is unclear. V was cut by 7 bases and J by 8 bases, with 23 bases left in between. CDR3 length equals 16 residues. Germline V gives CDR1 LNHDA, CDR2 SQIVND (reference sequence). As DNA, the CDR3 is TGTGCCAGTAATTTCGGACTGAAACGACAACGGGAAAAACTGTTTTTT. It translates to CASNFGLKRQREKLFF.

This chain joins TRBV11-2 and TRBJ2-5; TRBD2 is a possible D gene (5 bases). V was cut by 5 bases and J by 1 base, with 11 bases left in between. The CDR3 extends over 14 amino acids. Germline CDR1 is SGHAT and CDR2 is FQNNGV. CDR3 sequence: CASSGGGLQETQYF. The CDR3 DNA sequence: TGTGCCAGCAGCGGCGGCGGGCTCCAAGAGACCCAGTACTTC.